The rows below give T cell receptor beta chains drawn from one sample of a study of cytomegalovirus exposure and HLA in healthy donors. Profiling relied on immunoSEQ multiplex PCR, and the TCRdb table lists in-frame clones only, not all of them. The profile shows roughly 100,000 clones, over 80% of them singletons. The sequencing sample was made of PBMCs. The receptors originated from a man aged 18 to 29 in good health and CMV-seronegative. CDR3s include the opening cysteine and the closing phenylalanine or tryptophan. D genes are given only for firm matches. Expanded clones are given a class, and other clones once, few, many or no size at all.

cdr3_nt: TGTGCCAGCAGCTTGGGGGCGACAGCCATTCAGTACTTC
cdr3_aa: CASSLGATAIQYF
j_call: TRBJ2-4
d_call: -
clone_size: -
v_call: TRBV5-6

cdr3_nt: TGTGCCAGCAGTCCCAAGGGACTAGCGGGGATCACAGATACGCAGTATTTT
cdr3_aa: CASSPKGLAGITDTQYF
j_call: TRBJ2-3
d_call: TRBD2
clone_size: few
v_call: TRBV27

cdr3_nt: TGTGCCAGCAGCGGTGAGGGCAGGGGCTACGAGCAGTACTTC
cdr3_aa: CASSGEGRGYEQYF
j_call: TRBJ2-7
d_call: -
clone_size: -
v_call: TRBV9

cdr3_nt: TGTGCCAGTAGTATAGTATGGAACGGGAGGGCCTACGGAGAGACCCAGTACTTC
cdr3_aa: CASSIVWNGRAYGETQYF
j_call: TRBJ2-5
d_call: TRBD2
clone_size: -
v_call: TRBV19

cdr3_nt: TGCGCCTGGAGTGCCCGAGGCAATAGCAATCAGCCCCAGCATTTT
cdr3_aa: CAWSARGNSNQPQHF
j_call: TRBJ1-5
d_call: -
clone_size: -
v_call: TRBV30

cdr3_nt: TGTGCCAGCAGCTTAGAAGGGGGCAGCTACTACGAGCAGTACTTC
cdr3_aa: CASSLEGGSYYEQYF
j_call: TRBJ2-7
d_call: TRBD1
clone_size: -
v_call: TRBV11-2

cdr3_nt: TGTGCCAGTAGCCGTTCAGACCGGGAAGAGACCCAGTACTTC
cdr3_aa: CASSRSDREETQYF
j_call: TRBJ2-5
d_call: -
clone_size: -
v_call: TRBV19

cdr3_nt: TGCGCCAGCCACCGGGACAGGGTAGACACCGGGGAGCTGTTTTTT
cdr3_aa: CASHRDRVDTGELFF
j_call: TRBJ2-2
d_call: TRBD1
clone_size: -
v_call: TRBV5-1

cdr3_nt: TGCGCCAGCAGGCTGGCAGGGAACACCGGGGAGCTGTTTTTT
cdr3_aa: CASRLAGNTGELFF
j_call: TRBJ2-2
d_call: -
clone_size: -
v_call: TRBV5-1

cdr3_nt: TGTGCCAGTAGTAGGGCTAGCGGGAGCACAGATACGCAGTATTTT
cdr3_aa: CASSRASGSTDTQYF
j_call: TRBJ2-3
d_call: TRBD2
clone_size: -
v_call: TRBV19

cdr3_nt: TGTGCCAGCTCAGATGGACTAGCGGGAGTAAGTGGGGCCAACGTCCTGACTTTC
cdr3_aa: CASSDGLAGVSGANVLTF
j_call: TRBJ2-6
d_call: TRBD2
clone_size: once
v_call: TRBV6-4

cdr3_nt: TGTGCCAGCAGCTCGGGAAGTATAGCGGGACCTCAAGAGACCCAGTACTTC
cdr3_aa: CASSSGSIAGPQETQYF
j_call: TRBJ2-5
d_call: TRBD2
clone_size: -
v_call: TRBV11-3

cdr3_nt: TGTGCCAGCAGCTTAGCGCGTAGTACCCCCTACGAGCAGTACTTC
cdr3_aa: CASSLARSTPYEQYF
j_call: TRBJ2-7
d_call: -
clone_size: -
v_call: TRBV13

cdr3_nt: TGTGCCAGTAGTATCCTTTTGGGGCAGGGGTGGTACGAGCAGTACTTC
cdr3_aa: CASSILLGQGWYEQYF
j_call: TRBJ2-7
d_call: -
clone_size: -
v_call: TRBV19

cdr3_nt: TGTGCCAGCAGCTTAAGGACTAGCGGGAGGACAACACACGGAGATACGCAGTATTTT
cdr3_aa: CASSLRTSGRTTHGDTQYF
j_call: TRBJ2-3
d_call: TRBD2
clone_size: -
v_call: TRBV7-6

cdr3_nt: TGTGCCAGCAGTTCGCAGACTAGCGGTTACAATGAGCAGTTCTTC
cdr3_aa: CASSSQTSGYNEQFF
j_call: TRBJ2-1
d_call: TRBD2
clone_size: -
v_call: TRBV2

cdr3_nt: TGTGCCAGCAGCGGACAACTTCGGGATGAGCAGTTCTTC
cdr3_aa: CASSGQLRDEQFF
j_call: TRBJ2-1
d_call: -
clone_size: -
v_call: TRBV7-3

cdr3_nt: TGTGCCAGCAGTTTATCACCCGGTAGCTCTGGGGCCAACGTCCTGACTTTC
cdr3_aa: CASSLSPGSSGANVLTF
j_call: TRBJ2-6
d_call: -
clone_size: -
v_call: TRBV27

cdr3_nt: TGTGCCAGCAGCTTCGACGGGGGATTCGCCTACAATGAGCAGTTCTTC
cdr3_aa: CASSFDGGFAYNEQFF
j_call: TRBJ2-1
d_call: -
clone_size: -
v_call: TRBV7-9

cdr3_nt: TGCGCCAGCAGCTTCCGCGGGAGGGCCATAGATACGCAGTATTTT
cdr3_aa: CASSFRGRAIDTQYF
j_call: TRBJ2-3
d_call: TRBD2
clone_size: -
v_call: TRBV5-1

cdr3_nt: TGTGCCAGCAGCCCCCAGGGGGCCGTCACTGAAGCTTTCTTT
cdr3_aa: CASSPQGAVTEAFF
j_call: TRBJ1-1
d_call: TRBD1
clone_size: -
v_call: TRBV7-3

cdr3_nt: TGCGCCAGCAGCCAGGCTAGCGGGCCCCACGAGCAGTACTTC
cdr3_aa: CASSQASGPHEQYF
j_call: TRBJ2-7
d_call: TRBD2
clone_size: -
v_call: TRBV4-1

cdr3_nt: TGCGCCAGCAGCTTGTTCGCGGGTGAGCAGTTCTTC
cdr3_aa: CASSLFAGEQFF
j_call: TRBJ2-1
d_call: -
clone_size: -
v_call: TRBV5-1